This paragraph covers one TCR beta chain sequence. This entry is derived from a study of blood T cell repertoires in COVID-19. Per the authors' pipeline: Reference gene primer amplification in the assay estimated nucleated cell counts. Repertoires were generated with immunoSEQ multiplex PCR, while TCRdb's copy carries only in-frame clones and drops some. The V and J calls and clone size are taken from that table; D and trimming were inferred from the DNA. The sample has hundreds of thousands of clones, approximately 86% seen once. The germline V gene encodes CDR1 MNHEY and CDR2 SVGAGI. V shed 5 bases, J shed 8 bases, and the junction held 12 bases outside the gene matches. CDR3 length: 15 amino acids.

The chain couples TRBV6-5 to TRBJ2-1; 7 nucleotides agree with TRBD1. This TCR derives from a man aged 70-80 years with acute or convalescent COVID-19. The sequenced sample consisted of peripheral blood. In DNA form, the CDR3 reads TGTGCCAGCAGTCCTCCCGGGACAGTCGGATATGAGCAGTTCTTC. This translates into CASSPPGTVGYEQFF.